One sample yielded the 27 T cell receptor beta chains listed below, sequenced in a study of blood T cell repertoires in COVID-19. Assay: immunoSEQ multiplex PCR; the TCRdb copy retains only in-frame clones and omits some. The sample lists 250,000 or so clones, about nine tenths seen once, with about 8.7% in the top ten. The source material was peripheral blood. Source of these receptors: a middle-aged man with active or convalescent COVID-19.

V and J are TRBV7-9 and TRBJ1-5; no reliable D call. V dropped 4 bases and J dropped 9 bases, with 10 bases sitting between them. CDR3 length: 12 amino acids. CDR1 is SEHNR, CDR2 FQNEAQ, per germline (reference sequence). The CDR3 DNA sequence: TGTGCCAGCAGCTCCGGAGTTAGGCCCCAGCATTTT. As protein: CASSSGVRPQHF.

V usage is TRBV7-2 and J usage is TRBJ2-2; a possible D gene is TRBD1 (6 bases). This CDR3 has 18 residues. Germline CDR1 SGHTA, CDR2 FQGNSA. Trimming stripped 1 base from V and 0 bases from J, with 15 bases between. The CDR3 nucleotides are TGTGCCAGCAGCTTAGAGGGTCCGGACAGTGCGAACACCGGGGAGCTGTTTTTT. It is translated as CASSLEGPDSANTGELFF.

The V call is TRBV3-1 (or the pseudogene TRBV3-2), the J call TRBJ1-2; the D is unclear. The CDR3 runs 14 residues. V lost 1 base and J 4 bases, leaving 10 bases between the germline ends. Germline CDR1 reads LGHDT; CDR2 reads YNNKEL (reference sequence). CDR3 coding DNA: TGTGCCAGCAGCCAAGGGGTGGGCCCCTATGGCTACACCTTC. Protein: CASSQGVGPYGYTF.

This clone showed up just a few times. The rearrangement uses TRBV7-9 and TRBJ2-2; 8 nucleotides agree with TRBD2. Germline-derived CDR1 and CDR2 are SEHNR and FQNEAQ (reference sequence). This CDR3 spans 14 amino acids. V lost 3 bases and J lost 5; bases outside the gene matches: 2. In nucleotides, the CDR3 is TGTGCCAGCAGCTTCAGCGGGAGAACCGGGGAGCTGTTTTTT. As protein: CASSFSGRTGELFF.

This chain connects TRBV29-1 to TRBJ2-2; TRBD1 aligns across 8 bases. Germline values: CDR1 SQVTM, CDR2 ANQGSEA. Losses at the gene ends were 6 bases for V and 0 bases for J; bases not matched to a gene: 3. CDR3 size: 14 residues. In DNA form, the CDR3 reads TGCAGCGTACGGACAGGGCCGAACACCGGGGAGCTGTTTTTT. Protein product: CSVRTGPNTGELFF.

The chain has TRBV5-1 and TRBJ1-2, with 9 bases identical to TRBD1. The CDR3 loop spans 13 amino acids. Germline CDR1 and CDR2: SGHRS and YFSETQ. J lost 8 bases, V lost 3 bases, and 5 bases had no gene match. CDR3 sequence reads: CASSSDRGNGYTF. CDR3 nucleotides: TGCGCCAGCAGCTCGGACAGGGGCAACGGCTACACCTTC.

This clone was counted a single time. This rearrangement joins TRBV11-3 to TRBJ2-3; D ambiguous. Germline loops: CDR1 SGHNT, CDR2 YENEEA. Trimming removed 1 base at V and 4 bases at J, with 9 bases between. The CDR3 covers 14 residues. The CDR3 protein is CASSLGSFPDTQYF. The CDR3 DNA is TGTGCCAGCAGCTTAGGTTCATTTCCAGATACGCAGTATTTT.

This clone was seen once. The V gene is TRBV11-3, the J gene TRBJ2-5; 7 bases fit TRBD2. The ends lost 2 bases at V and 0 bases at J; junction bases unmatched: 9. This CDR3 region has 17 residues. Germline V gene lookup returns CDR1 SGHNT and CDR2 YENEEA. Here the CDR3 DNA reads TGTGCCAGCAGCTTACTCCTAGCGGAATCGTACCAAGAGACCCAGTACTTC. This gives the protein CASSLLLAESYQETQYF.

This chain joins TRBV9 and TRBJ2-1; TRBD1 aligns across 9 bases. This CDR3 spans 14 amino acids. The germline gives CDR1 SGDLS, CDR2 YYNGEE. The V gene end was trimmed by 6 bases and the J gene end by 7 bases; junction bases not matched to a gene: 8. Here the CDR3 reads CASNGGTGFNEQFF. CDR3 nucleotides: TGTGCCAGCAATGGGGGGACAGGGTTTAATGAGCAGTTCTTC.

The V call is TRBV15, the J call TRBJ1-1; D gene uncertain. Per germline, CDR1 LNHNV and CDR2 YYDKDF (reference sequence). This CDR3 contains 16 residues. V lost 0 bases and J 0 bases, leaving 11 bases between the germline ends. CDR3: CATSREGGGMNTEAFF. CDR3 in DNA: TGTGCCACCAGCAGAGAGGGCGGAGGAATGAACACTGAAGCTTTCTTT.

This chain links TRBV19 with TRBJ1-2; TRBD1 agrees at 9 bases. The CDR3 covers 16 residues. The ends lost 5 bases at V and 4 bases at J; junction bases unmatched: 11. Germline V lookup: CDR1 LNHDA, CDR2 SQIVND (reference sequence). The CDR3 region has the DNA TGTGCCAGTAGTCCCGCCCGGGACAGGGCCGTCTATGGCTACACCTTC. Its protein is CASSPARDRAVYGYTF.

The rearrangement links TRBV3-1 (or the pseudogene TRBV3-2) to TRBJ2-3; 15 positions match TRBD2. The CDR3 is 18 amino acids. CDR1 and CDR2 from the germline V gene are LGHDT and YNNKEL (reference sequence). Losses at the gene ends were 3 bases for V and 4 bases for J; bases not matched to a gene: 8. CDR3 DNA: TGTGCCAGCAGCCACGGAGGACTAGCGGGAGGGCCCCCAGATACGCAGTATTTT. Encoded protein: CASSHGGLAGGPPDTQYF.

Regarding this clone: This is likely a read error, given that the CDR3 carries no conserved phenylalanine or tryptophan at its end. The limits of the CDR3 on the DNA are not certain, so only TCRdb's listed CDR3 is given. The chain uses TRBV12-5 and TRBJ1-2; TRBD1, the table's D call, lacks a check against the DNA. CDR1 is LGHNT and CDR2 is FRNRAP in the germline V gene. The CDR3 totals 9 residues, both ends included. The CDR3 is CASGLPTVG.

A word on this clone: The same CDR3 can be traced to other DNA sequences in this sample. The chain uses TRBV18 and TRBJ2-2, with a tentative D call TRBD1 (5 bases). CDR3 length: 13 amino acids. Between the trimmed V and J ends, which lost 1 base and 7 bases, there was a span of 7 bases. Germline-derived CDR1 and CDR2 are KGHSH and LQKENI. CDR3: CASSPRDSGELFF. Here the CDR3 DNA reads TGTGCCAGCTCACCACGAGACAGCGGGGAGCTGTTTTTT.

The chain links TRBV19 to TRBJ2-5, with TRBD2 matching over 9 bases. Germline assignment: CDR1 LNHDA and CDR2 SQIVND (reference sequence). This CDR3 spans 14 amino acids. Unmatched junction bases numbered 6, after V lost 5 bases and J lost 5 bases. As DNA, the CDR3 is TGTGCCAGTAGTGTTAGCGGGAGCTTGGAGACCCAGTACTTC. Encoded protein: CASSVSGSLETQYF.

This clone has just a few counts. The rearrangement uses TRBV7-8 and TRBJ1-1; unclear D gene. From germline, CDR1 is SGHVS and CDR2 FQNEAQ. The CDR3 totals 14 residues. With 5 bases removed from V and 5 bases from J, the gap between germline ends came to 15 bases. The CDR3 coding sequence is TGTGCCAGCAGCCGACCGCCGCAGCGGACTGAAGCTTTCTTT. As protein: CASSRPPQRTEAFF.

The rearrangement links TRBV29-1 to TRBJ1-5; 9 bases map to TRBD1. The CDR3 covers 17 residues. V lost 6 bases to trimming and J lost 3 bases; unmatched junction nucleotides: 15. Germline V CDR1 and CDR2: SQVTM, ANQGSEA. The CDR3: CSVSEGQGNTYNQPQHF. Written as DNA, the CDR3 is TGCAGCGTGTCCGAAGGACAGGGGAATACTTACAATCAGCCCCAGCATTTT.

V gene TRBV7-9 combines with J gene TRBJ1-1; TRBD1 matches at 7 bases. CDR1 and CDR2 (germline): SEHNR, FQNEAQ (reference sequence). V lost 5 bases, J lost 1 base, and 7 bases stayed unmatched. This CDR3 contains 15 residues. The CDR3 sequence: CASSPRQGANTEAFF. The CDR3 DNA sequence: TGTGCCAGCAGCCCTCGACAGGGTGCGAACACTGAAGCTTTCTTT.

V gene TRBV12-3 or TRBV12-4 combines with J gene TRBJ2-5, with TRBD1 matching 8 bases. This CDR3 has 12 amino acids. The V and J ends lost 6 bases and 7 bases, in that order; junction bases with no gene match: 4. DNA of the CDR3: TGTGCCAGCAGCCCGACAGGGGTGACCCAGTACTTC. Its protein product is CASSPTGVTQYF.

The gene calls are TRBV7-3 and TRBJ2-2; tentatively, D is TRBD1 (5 bases). V lost 5 bases to trimming and J lost 4 bases, with 11 bases between them. In germline, CDR1 is SGHTA, CDR2 FQGTGA. CDR3 length: 14 amino acids. The CDR3 loop is CASSLGQTTGELFF. The CDR3 DNA reads TGTGCCAGCAGCCTGGGGCAGACCACCGGGGAGCTGTTTTTT.

The chain joins TRBV5-1 to TRBJ2-5, with 8 bases lining up with TRBD1. Germline V lookup: CDR1 SGHRS, CDR2 YFSETQ. The CDR3 runs 15 residues. Germline trimming cut 6 bases from V and 0 bases from J; bases unmatched to any gene: 7. CDR3 loop: CASKTRDRYQETQYF. The CDR3 DNA is TGCGCCAGCAAGACCCGGGACAGGTACCAAGAGACCCAGTACTTC. Full variable domain (outside the CDR3, taken from reference TRBV5-1 and TRBJ2-5): KAGVTQTPRYLIKTRGQQVTLSCSPISGHRSVSWYQQTPGQGLQFLFEYFSETQRNKGNFPGRFSGRQFSNSRSEMNVSTLELGDSALYLCASKTRDRYQETQYFGPGTRLLVL.

This clone has a handful of counts. This sequence joins TRBV19 and TRBJ1-1, with TRBD1 identical over 7 bases. Trimming cost V 11 bases and J 8 bases; bases outside gene matches: 11. This CDR3 is 12 amino acids long. Germline V CDR1 and CDR2: LNHDA, SQIVND (reference sequence). For the CDR3, the DNA is TGTGCCGGAAGACAGGGAGCCAGAGAAGCTTTCTTT. This translates into CAGRQGAREAFF. Full variable domain (outside the CDR3, taken from reference TRBV19 and TRBJ1-1): DGGITQSPKYLFRKEGQNVTLSCEQNLNHDAMYWYRQDPGQGLRLIYYSQIVNDFQKGDIAEGYSVSREKKESFPLTVTSAQKNPTAFYLCAGRQGAREAFFGQGTRLTVV.

The chain employs TRBV19 and TRBJ1-5, with 9 bases aligning to TRBD1. The germline V gene has CDR1 LNHDA and CDR2 SQIVND (reference sequence). CDR3 length: 15 amino acids. The V and J ends lost 7 bases and 4 bases, in that order; junction bases with no gene match: 8. CDR3 nucleotide sequence: TGTGCCAGTACCACGACAGGGGGGCCAAATCAGCCCCAGCATTTT. As protein: CASTTTGGPNQPQHF.

The gene calls are TRBV7-2 and TRBJ1-2, with 7 bases matching TRBD1. The V and J ends lost 5 bases and 7 bases, in that order; junction bases with no gene match: 7. This CDR3 has 13 residues. Germline values: CDR1 SGHTA, CDR2 FQGNSA. DNA of the CDR3: TGTGCCAGCAGCCCCGACAGGGTAGTTGGCTACACCTTC. Amino acid sequence: CASSPDRVVGYTF.

The CDR3 protein is CASTTEYYNEQFF. The CDR3 DNA follows: TGCGCCAGCACCACGGAGTATTACAATGAGCAGTTCTTC. The chain is built from TRBV5-1 and TRBJ2-1; D call uncertain. V was clipped by 6 bases and J by 4 bases, with 11 bases between them. This CDR3 is built from 13 residues. Germline assignment: CDR1 SGHRS and CDR2 YFSETQ.

The CDR3 DNA reads TGTGCCAGCAGTCCTGGTTGGGCTTCACCCCTCCACTTT. Residues: CASSPGWASPLHF. The chain joins TRBV12-3 or TRBV12-4 to TRBJ1-6, with D uncertain. Trimming took off 5 bases at V and 9 bases at J, with 11 bases between the two ends. This CDR3 is 13 amino acids long.

This rearrangement joins TRBV5-4 to TRBJ1-1, with 8 bases lining up with TRBD1. CDR1 SGHNT and CDR2 YYREEE come from the germline V gene (reference sequence). The CDR3 extends over 14 amino acids. V gave up 4 bases and J gave up 5 bases; unmatched junction bases: 7. The CDR3 DNA is TGTGCCAGCAGCCCGGACAGGGCTGGAACTGAAGCTTTCTTT. This sequence encodes CASSPDRAGTEAFF.